This passage covers 3 T cell receptor beta chains from one sample sequenced in a study of control samples from healthy donors and cancer patients. Sequencing was performed with immunoSEQ multiplex PCR; in TCRdb, only in-frame clones are kept and a portion is missing. The sample lists tens of thousands of clones, 91% seen once, with over 20% in the top ten. Sequenced input: PBMCs. The receptor source for this set is a woman aged 40-49 years with head and neck cancer.

The rearrangement joins TRBV6-4 to TRBJ2-5, with 9 bases identical to TRBD1. V gave up 3 bases and J gave up 7 bases; unmatched junction bases: 3. The CDR3 length is 13 residues. Germline V gives CDR1 MRHNA, CDR2 SNTAGT. The CDR3 region is CASSETGGGTQYF. CDR3 coding DNA: TGTGCCAGCAGTGAGACAGGGGGGGGGACCCAGTACTTC.

This chain uses TRBV5-1 with TRBJ2-3; 7 bases fit TRBD2. The trim removed 0 bases at V and 2 bases at J, leaving 9 bases unmatched. This CDR3 region has 17 residues. Germline CDR1 reads SGHRS; CDR2 reads YFSETQ. The CDR3: CASSLGLAETSTDTQYF. As DNA, the CDR3 is TGCGCCAGCAGCTTGGGTCTAGCGGAGACGTCCACAGATACGCAGTATTTT.

The chain uses TRBV14 and TRBJ1-4; possible D gene TRBD1, 6 bases. The length of the CDR3 is 15 residues. Looked up from germline, CDR1 is SGHDN and CDR2 is FVKESK. V was shortened by 5 bases and J by 4 bases, with 14 bases between the two germline ends. The CDR3 sequence is CASSIGGGLNEKLFF. CDR3 bases: TGTGCCAGCAGCATAGGAGGGGGACTTAATGAAAAACTGTTTTTT.